Sequencing of this TCR beta chain was carried out in a study of blood T cell repertoires in COVID-19. Across the study: Specimens from acute and convalescent COVID-19 originated in the United States, Italy and Spain.

CDR1 SGHRS and CDR2 YFSETQ come from the germline V gene. V was clipped by 4 bases and J by 0 bases; unmatched bases: 6. The CDR3 spans 15 residues. Original methodology: Reference gene primer amplification in the assay estimated nucleated cell counts. Data came from immunoSEQ multiplex PCR; TCRdb stores just in-frame clones and leaves some out. V, J and clone size derive from that table, while D and trimming were established from the DNA sequence. Altogether fewer than 150,000 clones are present, approximately 90% being singletons, with the ten largest covering 9.5% to 12%. The sequenced sample consisted of peripheral blood. The chain combines TRBV5-1 with TRBJ1-2, with TRBD1 matching 7 bases. This TCR was sampled from an elderly woman with acute or convalescent COVID-19. The DNA for the CDR3 is TGCGCCAGCAGCATGACAGGGACTTCTAACTATGGCTACACCTTC. Translating it yields CASSMTGTSNYGYTF.